The TCR beta chain under discussion was sequenced for a study of cytomegalovirus exposure and HLA in healthy donors. Study-wide points: In a later analysis, V- and J-gene trimming of beta chains associated with a DCLRE1C missense variant, replicated independently.

Turning to this clone: Its cognate antigen is unknown.

Donors had nominal health at sampling but likely had unrecorded immune exposures. The germline gives CDR1 LGHNA, CDR2 YNFKEQ. The CDR3 is 16 residues long. The V gene lost 4 bases and the J gene lost 0 bases, with 10 bases spanning the gap. Amplification used 60 Vbeta primers and 13 Jbeta primers. Assay: immunoSEQ multiplex PCR; the TCRdb copy retains only in-frame clones and omits some. With approximately 150,000 clones in the sample, the ten largest clones hold about 1.6%. This clonotype was obtained from a woman aged 40 to 50 in good health and CMV-seronegative. Sequencing used PBMCs. The chain uses TRBV4-2 and TRBJ2-6, with a tentative D call TRBD1 (6 bases). The CDR3 region is CASSRGPASGANVLTF. DNA of the CDR3: TGTGCCAGCAGCCGGGGGCCGGCCTCTGGGGCCAACGTCCTGACTTTC.